The next 21 T cell receptor beta chains were all read from a single sample in a study of blood T cell repertoires in COVID-19. Repertoires were generated with immunoSEQ multiplex PCR, while TCRdb's copy carries only in-frame clones and drops some. The table has 200,000 to 300,000 clones, approximately 91% seen once. The material sequenced was peripheral blood. The receptors come from a man aged 25-45 years with COVID-19, enrolled during active disease.

V is TRBV15 and J is TRBJ1-2; D is possibly TRBD1 (5 bases). V was cut by 0 bases and J by 4 bases, with 6 bases left in between. The CDR3 is made up of 13 amino acids. Germline assignment: CDR1 LNHNV and CDR2 YYDKDF (reference sequence). Here the CDR3 DNA reads TGTGCCACCAGCAGAGAACAGGTCTATGGCTACACCTTC. It yields the protein CATSREQVYGYTF.

The genes are TRBV7-7 and TRBJ2-7; 7 bases are a match to TRBD1. The CDR3 is 15 amino acids. V was pared by 2 bases and J by 0 bases, with 4 bases of the junction left unmatched. Germline CDR1 SSHAT, CDR2 FNYEAQ (reference sequence). The CDR3 bases are TGTGCCAGCAGCTTACTTCCAGGGGGCTCCTACGAGCAGTACTTC. Amino acids: CASSLLPGGSYEQYF.

The rearrangement uses TRBV6-1 and TRBJ1-1; unclear D gene. V lost 2 bases and J lost 4, with 11 bases in between. The germline V gene has CDR1 MNHNS and CDR2 SASEGT. This CDR3 region has 14 residues. The DNA for the CDR3 is TGTGCCAGCAGTGAACGCGGGCTTGGCACTGAAGCTTTCTTT. It encodes CASSERGLGTEAFF.

The chain is built from TRBV5-6 and TRBJ1-6; perhaps TRBD1 as D (5 bases). This CDR3 contains 15 residues. Looked up from germline, CDR1 is SGHDT and CDR2 is YYEEEE. V gave up 6 bases and J gave up 7 bases, with 17 bases separating them. CDR3: CASTTQGWKNSPLHF. The CDR3 DNA is TGTGCCAGCACCACCCAGGGTTGGAAGAATTCACCCCTCCACTTT.

The V call is TRBV29-1, the J call TRBJ2-5; a possible D gene is TRBD1 (6 bases). V was clipped by 4 bases and J by 5 bases, with 11 bases between them. The CDR3 covers 12 residues. Looked up from germline, CDR1 is SQVTM and CDR2 is ANQGSEA. Here the CDR3 reads CSVAIRGETQYF. DNA for the CDR3: TGCAGCGTTGCTATAAGGGGGGAGACCCAGTACTTC. The variable domain in full, with the rest retrieved from reference TRBV29-1 and TRBJ2-5, is SAVISQKPSRDICQRGTSLTIQCQVDSQVTMMFWYRQQPGQSLTLIATANQGSEATYESGFVIDKFPISRPNLTFSTLTVSNMSPEDSSIYLCSVAIRGETQYFGPGTRLLVL.

The chain carries TRBV11-2 and TRBJ2-5; TRBD1 is a possible D gene (6 bases). The germline CDR1 and CDR2 sequences are SGHAT and FQNNGV. This CDR3 contains 16 residues. Trimming shortened V by 6 bases and J by 4 bases, and 21 bases separated the two germline ends. The CDR3 DNA reads as TGTGCCAGCAGTTCCATGTACCAGGGGATGGTAGAGACCCAGTACTTC. This translates into CASSSMYQGMVETQYF.

The chain couples TRBV6-1 to TRBJ1-1; 7 bases match TRBD1. The germline V gene has CDR1 MNHNS and CDR2 SASEGT. J gave up 9 bases and V 1 base, and 5 bases lay outside the gene matches. The CDR3 contains 13 residues. CDR3: CASSEVGTEKAFF. Written as DNA, the CDR3 is TGTGCCAGCAGTGAAGTGGGGACAGAAAAAGCTTTCTTT.

This CDR3 reads CASSLVGAANTGELFF. The DNA of the CDR3 is TGCGCCAGCAGCTTGGTTGGAGCGGCGAACACCGGGGAGCTGTTTTTT. The chain combines TRBV5-1 with TRBJ2-2; weak D call: TRBD2 (5 bases). The CDR3 is 16 residues long. Germline loops: CDR1 SGHRS, CDR2 YFSETQ. Trimming cost V 0 bases and J 0 bases, with 9 bases left between them.

The chain has TRBV9 and TRBJ2-1, with 9 nucleotides matching TRBD1. The CDR3 sequence is 15 residues long. V was pared by 4 bases and J by 2 bases, with 4 bases of the junction left unmatched. In germline, CDR1 is SGDLS, CDR2 YYNGEE. CDR3: CASSPRQGAYNEQFF. Here the CDR3 DNA reads TGTGCCAGCAGCCCACGACAGGGGGCCTACAATGAGCAGTTCTTC.

V usage is TRBV6-2 or TRBV6-3 and J usage is TRBJ2-3; TRBD2 agrees at 9 bases. The junction had 6 bases not matched to a gene; V was cut back by 0 bases and J by 5 bases. This CDR3 comprises 16 residues. CDR1 MNHEY and CDR2 SVGEGT come from the germline V gene. CDR3 nucleotides: TGTGCCAGCAGTTACTCTGGCGGGGGGGCCTTAGATACGCAGTATTTT. It codes for CASSYSGGGALDTQYF.

The V and J genes are TRBV3-1 (or the pseudogene TRBV3-2) and TRBJ1-2; D ambiguous. The CDR3 has 14 residues. The ends were cut back, 8 bases at V and 2 bases at J, with 15 bases in the middle. Germline CDR1 is LGHDT and CDR2 is YNNKEL (reference sequence). The CDR3 sequence is CASGPMRGNYGYTF. The DNA of the CDR3 is TGTGCCAGCGGACCTATGAGAGGGAACTATGGCTACACCTTC.

V usage is TRBV30 and J usage is TRBJ1-6, with TRBD1 matching over 10 bases. Per germline, CDR1 GTSNPN and CDR2 SVGIG (reference sequence). V was clipped by 5 bases and J by 4 bases; unmatched bases: 2. The CDR3 has 14 amino acids. Here the CDR3 reads CAWGTGVYNSPLHF. Written as DNA, the CDR3 is TGTGCCTGGGGGACAGGGGTTTATAATTCACCCCTCCACTTT.

The chain combines TRBV7-9 with TRBJ2-5, with 8 positions matching TRBD2. V dropped 3 bases and J dropped 2; count of bases not matched to a gene: 5. In germline, CDR1 is SEHNR, CDR2 FQNEAQ (reference sequence). This CDR3 has 15 residues. CDR3 coding DNA: TGTGCCAGCAGCTTCTTTAGCGGGGCTCAAGAGACCCAGTACTTC. This translates into CASSFFSGAQETQYF.

V usage is TRBV3-1 (or the pseudogene TRBV3-2) and J usage is TRBJ1-6; unclear D gene. Trimming removed 1 base at V and 10 bases at J, with 14 bases between. CDR1 and CDR2 (germline): LGHDT, YNNKEL (reference sequence). The CDR3 sequence is 15 residues long. The CDR3 nucleotides are TGTGCCAGCAGCCAAGTGGGAGAGGGAGCATCACCCCTCCACTTT. It codes for CASSQVGEGASPLHF.

This clone was detected once. The chain couples TRBV7-3 to TRBJ1-4; TRBD1 might be the D (5 bases). The CDR3 is made up of 17 amino acids. Between the trimmed V and J ends, which lost 5 bases and 0 bases, there was a span of 16 bases. The germline gives CDR1 SGHTA, CDR2 FQGTGA. The CDR3 spells CASSRPREGPTNEKLFF. CDR3 in DNA: TGTGCCAGCAGCCGCCCCCGGGAGGGACCAACTAATGAAAAACTGTTTTTT.

The J gene is TRBJ1-6, the V gene TRBV7-3, with D unresolved. Germline V CDR1 and CDR2: SGHTA, FQGTGA. The length of the CDR3 is 15 residues. V was clipped by 2 bases and J by 8 bases, with 13 bases between them. As DNA, the CDR3 is TGTGCCAGCAGCTTATCTGGGGAGAGGGATTCACCCCTCCACTTT. Residues: CASSLSGERDSPLHF.

This chain connects TRBV11-1 to TRBJ1-1; 8 nucleotides match TRBD1. This CDR3 contains 14 residues. V shed 5 bases, J shed 3 bases, and the junction held 5 bases outside the gene matches. In germline, CDR1 is SGHAT, CDR2 FQDESV (reference sequence). The CDR3 protein is CASSRQGFDTEAFF. CDR3 nucleotides: TGTGCCAGCAGCCGACAGGGGTTCGACACTGAAGCTTTCTTT.

The chain couples TRBV5-6 to TRBJ2-5; D gene unclear. This CDR3 region has 13 residues. V was pared by 1 base and J by 2 bases, with 6 bases between. The V gene's germline CDR1 is SGHDT and CDR2 YYEEEE. As DNA, the CDR3 is TGTGCCAGCAGCTTGAACGGGCAAGAGACCCAGTACTTC. Translated: CASSLNGQETQYF.

The chain recombines TRBV9 with TRBJ2-1; 8 nucleotides match TRBD1. Trimming removed 0 bases from V and 6 bases from J; junction bases left unmatched: 8. Germline loops: CDR1 SGDLS, CDR2 YYNGEE. This CDR3 is 16 amino acids long. The CDR3 loop reads CASSVGGDRPRNEQFF. Here the CDR3 DNA reads TGTGCCAGCAGCGTAGGGGGGGACAGGCCCCGCAATGAGCAGTTCTTC.

The chain couples TRBV5-5 to TRBJ1-2; maybe TRBD1 (5 bases). The CDR3 is 13 residues long. CDR1 and CDR2 from the germline V gene are SGHKS and YYEKEE (reference sequence). V was cut by 1 base and J by 6 bases, with 10 bases left in between. The CDR3 loop reads CASSLSLRDGYTF. CDR3 coding DNA: TGTGCCAGCAGCTTGTCCCTCAGGGATGGCTACACCTTC.

This chain uses TRBV9 with TRBJ2-5, with 8 positions matching TRBD1. Germline V gene data show CDR1 as SGDLS and CDR2 as YYNGEE. V was pared by 0 bases and J by 5 bases, with 18 bases of the junction left unmatched. The CDR3 is 19 amino acids. The DNA for the CDR3 is TGTGCCAGCAGCGTAGTGGGCCAGGGGGCCCCCGGGGGTCGTGAGACCCAGTACTTC. Translation gives CASSVVGQGAPGGRETQYF.